This T cell receptor beta chain was sequenced for a study of patients and donors after allogeneic stem cell transplantation. TCRdb recomputed calls from the RT-PCR reads with MiXCR, one row per CDR3 protein. The repertoire has 900,000 to 1,000,000 distinct CDR3 sequences, 18% of them found once; the top ten carry around 6%. The germline gives CDR1 MGHDK, CDR2 SYGVNS. V was shortened by 3 bases and J by 7 bases, with 19 bases between the two germline ends. This CDR3 is built from 16 residues. Sequenced: blood, either unsorted or a sorted T cell fraction (not recorded which). This receptor was taken from a human donor who was either an allogeneic HSCT recipient or a stem cell or donor lymphocyte infusion donor (not recorded which). It is not recorded whose cells these are; they may come from a transplant donor. The chain combines TRBV25-1 with TRBJ1-5; D is possibly TRBD1 (5 bases). CDR3 amino acids: CASSDTTVGAEQPQHF. In nucleotides, the CDR3 is TGTGCCAGCAGTGACACGACAGTGGGCGCCGAGCAGCCCCAGCATTTT.